This entry describes one T cell receptor beta chain. Enrolled through a virtual design, the participants were between about 18 and 100 years of age and came from about two dozen US areas. The data were obtained in a study of blood T cell repertoires in COVID-19. Study context: Sites in the United States, Italy and Spain provided acute and convalescent COVID-19 samples. Sample material is recorded as cDNA or gDNA derived from T cells, B-cell-depleted T cells, or PBMCs.

In the original workflow: Reference gene primers were amplified, and this amplification served to estimate nucleated cell counts. The data were produced by immunoSEQ multiplex PCR, yet TCRdb's version contains in-frame clones alone and is incomplete. D and trimming were read from the DNA, whereas the V and J calls and clone size are those reported in that table. The sample shows 250,000 to 300,000 clones, approximately 90% of them seen only once. Germline trimming cut 6 bases from V and 4 bases from J; bases unmatched to any gene: 7. Germline CDR1 is SNHLY and CDR2 is FYNNEI. The CDR3 sequence is 14 residues long.

This sequence was found in a middle-aged woman with acute COVID-19. The chain carries TRBV2 and TRBJ1-1, with 8 bases aligning to TRBD1. The specimen sequenced was PBMCs or T cells enriched from blood (not recorded which). CDR3 nucleotide sequence: TGTGCCAGCAGGCCGACAGGGGAGAGCACTGAAGCTTTCTTT. Amino acid sequence: CASRPTGESTEAFF.